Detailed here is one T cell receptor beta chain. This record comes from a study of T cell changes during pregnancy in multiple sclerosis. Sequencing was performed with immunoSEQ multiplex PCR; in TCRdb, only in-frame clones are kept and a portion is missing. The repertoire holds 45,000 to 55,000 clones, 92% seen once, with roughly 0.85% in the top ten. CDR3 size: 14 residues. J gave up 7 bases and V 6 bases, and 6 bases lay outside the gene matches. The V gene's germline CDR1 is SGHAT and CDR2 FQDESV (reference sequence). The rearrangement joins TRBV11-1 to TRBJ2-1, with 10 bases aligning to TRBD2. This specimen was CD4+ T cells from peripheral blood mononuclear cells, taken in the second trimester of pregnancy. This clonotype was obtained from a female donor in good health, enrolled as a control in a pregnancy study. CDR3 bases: TGTGCCAGCAGTCCTAGCGGGAGAGGTAATGAGCAGTTCTTC. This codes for CASSPSGRGNEQFF. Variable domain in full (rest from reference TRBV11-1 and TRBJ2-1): EAEVAQSPRYKITEKSQAVAFWCDPISGHATLYWYRQILGQGPELLVQFQDESVVDDSQLPKDRFSAERLKGVDSTLKIQPAELGDSAMYLCASSPSGRGNEQFFGPGTRLTVL.